The next 17 T cell receptor beta chains were all read from a single sample in a study of T-cell reconstitution after alpha-beta-depleted transplantation in children. Unique molecular identifiers tagged the TCRbeta library. TCRdb reanalysed the PCR reads using MiXCR and keeps one entry per CDR3 protein. The table shows approximately 210,000 distinct CDR3 sequences, with approximately 17% occurring only once. The source material was PBMCs, mostly from graft donor cells, sampled 360 days after TCRalphabeta/CD19-depleted stem cell transplant. The receptors here all came from a male patient aged 2-9 years who had a stem cell transplant for acute lymphoblastic leukemia, so the T cells may come from the graft donor.

The sample holds a few counts of this clonotype. V usage is TRBV13 and J usage is TRBJ2-2, with D perhaps being TRBD1 or TRBD2 (5 bases each). The ends were cut back, 5 bases at V and 8 bases at J, with 18 bases in the middle. CDR1 is PRHDT, CDR2 FYEKMQ, per germline (reference sequence). The CDR3 runs 15 residues. The CDR3 sequence: CASSRRGPVGGELFF. For the CDR3, the DNA is TGTGCCAGCAGCCGCCGGGGCCCCGTAGGAGGGGAGCTGTTTTTT.

The chain has TRBV15 and TRBJ1-1; 9 positions agree with TRBD1. Per the germline V gene, CDR1 is LNHNV and CDR2 is YYDKDF (reference sequence). This CDR3 has 13 amino acids. The junction had 6 bases not matched to a gene; V was cut back by 3 bases and J by 10 bases. CDR3 DNA: TGTGCCACCAGCAGCGACAGGGGGGACGGAGCTTTCTTT. As protein: CATSSDRGDGAFF.

The chain combines TRBV5-1 with TRBJ2-1, with 9 positions matching TRBD1. V dropped 5 bases and J dropped 10; count of bases not matched to a gene: 13. The V gene's germline CDR1 is SGHRS and CDR2 YFSETQ. The length of the CDR3 is 15 residues. CDR3 residues: CASRSRTGEFEEQFF. The CDR3 nucleotides are TGCGCCAGCAGGTCGCGGACAGGGGAATTTGAGGAGCAGTTCTTC. Filled out from reference TRBV5-1 and TRBJ2-1, the complete variable domain reads KAGVTQTPRYLIKTRGQQVTLSCSPISGHRSVSWYQQTPGQGLQFLFEYFSETQRNKGNFPGRFSGRQFSNSRSEMNVSTLELGDSALYLCASRSRTGEFEEQFFGPGTRLTVL.

There are a few counts of this clonotype. The chain uses TRBV12-3 or TRBV12-4 and TRBJ2-1; unclear D gene. Trimming removed 5 bases at V and 10 bases at J, with 9 bases between. The CDR3 runs to 11 residues. The CDR3 loop reads CASSERFEQFF. CDR3 DNA: TGTGCCAGCAGTGAGCGTTTCGAGCAGTTCTTC.

The rearrangement uses TRBV10-3 and TRBJ1-3; D is unresolved. The CDR3 is 13 amino acids. Trimming took 7 bases from V and 0 from J, leaving 7 bases between them. The germline V gene encodes CDR1 ENHRY and CDR2 SYGVKD. CDR3 nucleotides: TGTGCCATCACGGGGTTCTCTGGAAACACCATATATTTT. This sequence encodes CAITGFSGNTIYF.

This chain connects TRBV28 to TRBJ1-4; D gene unclear. The CDR3 length is 14 residues. V lost 5 bases and J 0 bases, leaving 7 bases between the germline ends. The germline gives CDR1 MDHEN, CDR2 SYDVKM. The CDR3 DNA follows: TGTGCCAGCAGTCTCATTACAACTAATGAAAAACTGTTTTTT. Its protein product is CASSLITTNEKLFF.

This rearrangement joins TRBV2 to TRBJ1-5; 7 nucleotides line up with TRBD1. V was clipped by 6 bases and J by 4 bases; unmatched bases: 9. This CDR3 spans 15 amino acids. The germline V gene has CDR1 SNHLY and CDR2 FYNNEI. The CDR3 DNA follows: TGTGCCAGCAGCCATTACCGGGACAGAAATCAGCCCCAGCATTTT. Amino acids: CASSHYRDRNQPQHF.

This chain uses TRBV6-2 or TRBV6-3 with TRBJ1-2; maybe TRBD1 (5 bases). Looked up from germline, CDR1 is MNHEY and CDR2 is SVGEGT. V shed 7 bases and J shed 4 bases, with 16 bases lying between them. This CDR3 region has 14 residues. CDR3 DNA sequence: TGTGCCAGCACCGGGGCCCTAAGGGCCTATGGCTACACCTTC. This sequence encodes CASTGALRAYGYTF.

This clonotype was seen a handful of times. The rearrangement joins TRBV11-2 to TRBJ2-6; 9 nucleotides agree with TRBD1. Looked up from germline, CDR1 is SGHAT and CDR2 is FQNNGV. The ends lost 2 bases at V and 0 bases at J; junction bases unmatched: 11. This CDR3 is 20 amino acids long. The CDR3 reads CASSLLTGGGLNSGANVLTF. The CDR3 coding sequence is TGTGCCAGCAGCTTATTAACAGGGGGCGGCCTTAACTCTGGGGCCAACGTCCTGACTTTC.

This chain links TRBV6-5 with TRBJ2-1; 8 nucleotides line up with TRBD2. The V gene's germline CDR1 is MNHEY and CDR2 SVGAGI. This CDR3 comprises 17 residues. V was pared by 2 bases and J by 8 bases, with 14 bases of the junction left unmatched. As DNA, the CDR3 is TGTGCCAGCAGTTACATCGCCGGGGGGGTTCGGGGGGATGAGCAGTTCTTC. This sequence encodes CASSYIAGGVRGDEQFF.

The chain couples TRBV20-1 to TRBJ2-3, with TRBD2 matching 9 bases. With V trimmed by 3 bases and J by 3 bases, 7 bases remained unmatched. This CDR3 is 15 amino acids long. Germline V gene data show CDR1 as DFQATT and CDR2 as SNEGSKA (reference sequence). The CDR3 reads CSARGDSGGTDTQYF. Here the CDR3 DNA reads TGCAGTGCTAGGGGGGATAGCGGGGGAACAGATACGCAGTATTTT.

The J gene is TRBJ2-1, the V gene TRBV29-1, with a tentative D call TRBD1 (5 bases). CDR1 is SQVTM and CDR2 is ANQGSEA in the germline V gene. The CDR3 covers 14 residues. Trimming pared 7 bases from V and 3 bases from J, leaving 16 bases between. The CDR3: CSAPRAGLYNEQFF. The CDR3 bases are TGCAGCGCCCCCAGGGCAGGGCTCTACAATGAGCAGTTCTTC.

The chain employs TRBV29-1 and TRBJ2-3; D remains ambiguous. The CDR3 extends over 13 amino acids. Per the germline V gene, CDR1 is SQVTM and CDR2 is ANQGSEA. V lost 4 bases and J 3 bases, leaving 11 bases between the germline ends. This chain's CDR3 is CSVGLTTTDTQYF. CDR3 coding DNA: TGCAGCGTTGGACTCACTACAACAGATACGCAGTATTTT.

This clonotype appeared a few times. V and J are TRBV7-9 and TRBJ2-7; the match to TRBD2 covers 8 bases. The J segment lost 9 bases and the V segment lost 5 bases, leaving 9 bases of the junction unmatched. The germline V gene has CDR1 SEHNR and CDR2 FQNEAQ (reference sequence). This CDR3 region has 13 residues. The CDR3 bases are TGTGCCAGCAGCCCCAGCGGGAGAGAGGCGCAGTACTTC. It is translated as CASSPSGREAQYF.

The rearrangement uses TRBV5-1 and TRBJ1-3; D unclear. The V end lost 0 bases, the J end lost 4 bases, and 17 bases lay between the germline ends. CDR3 length: 17 amino acids. Per germline, CDR1 SGHRS and CDR2 YFSETQ. The CDR3 is CASSLDPSGRRGNTIYF. CDR3 in DNA: TGCGCCAGCAGCTTGGATCCTTCCGGGCGCCGGGGAAACACCATATATTTT.

In this sample, this clonotype turned up many times. The gene calls are TRBV29-1 and TRBJ1-2, with TRBD1 as a possible D gene (5 bases). CDR3 length equals 15 residues. The V and J ends lost 6 bases and 8 bases respectively, with 25 bases between them. Germline V CDR1 and CDR2: SQVTM, ANQGSEA. Written as DNA, the CDR3 is TGCAGCGTCGTCGACAGACAGCATCTGTCGTCGGGCTACACCTTC. Its translation is CSVVDRQHLSSGYTF.

This CDR3 reads CASTNGPSGNTIYF. The CDR3 DNA is TGCGCCAGCACCAATGGGCCGTCGGGAAACACCATATATTTT. V gene TRBV10-1 combines with J gene TRBJ1-3, with no clear D. The CDR3 is made up of 14 amino acids. Germline values: CDR1 WNHNN, CDR2 SYGVQD (reference sequence). V was clipped by 7 bases and J by 4 bases, with 14 bases between them.